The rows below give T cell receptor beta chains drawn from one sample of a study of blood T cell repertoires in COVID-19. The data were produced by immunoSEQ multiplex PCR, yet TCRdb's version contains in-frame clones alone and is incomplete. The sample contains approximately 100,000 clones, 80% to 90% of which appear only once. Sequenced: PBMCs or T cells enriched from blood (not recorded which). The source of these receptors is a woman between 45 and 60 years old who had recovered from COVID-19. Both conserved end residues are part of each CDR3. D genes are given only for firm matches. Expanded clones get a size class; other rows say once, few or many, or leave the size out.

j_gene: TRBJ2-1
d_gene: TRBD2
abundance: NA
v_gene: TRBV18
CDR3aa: CASSRGLAGDGEQFF
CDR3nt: TGTGCCAGCTCCCGGGGACTAGCGGGAGACGGTGAGCAGTTCTTC

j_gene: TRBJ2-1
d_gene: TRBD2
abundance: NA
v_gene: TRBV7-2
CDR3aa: CASSRSSGSYNEQFF
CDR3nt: TGTGCCAGCAGCCGGTCTAGCGGGAGCTACAATGAGCAGTTCTTC

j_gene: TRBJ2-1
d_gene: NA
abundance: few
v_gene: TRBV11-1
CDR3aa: CASSPRGYNEQFF
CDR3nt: TGTGCCAGCAGCCCCAGGGGCTACAATGAGCAGTTCTTC

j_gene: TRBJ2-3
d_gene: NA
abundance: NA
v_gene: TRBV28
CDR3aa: CASSDPGGITDTQYF
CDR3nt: TGTGCCAGCAGTGACCCGGGGGGCATCACAGATACGCAGTATTTT

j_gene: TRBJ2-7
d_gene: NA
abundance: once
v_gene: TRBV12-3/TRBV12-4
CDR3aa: CASRGIVDEQYF
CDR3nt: TGTGCCAGCCGGGGAATTGTGGACGAGCAGTACTTC

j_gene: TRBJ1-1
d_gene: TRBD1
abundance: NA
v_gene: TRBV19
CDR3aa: CASSTGGKRMNTEAFF
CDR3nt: TGTGCCAGTAGTACAGGGGGAAAAAGAATGAACACTGAAGCTTTCTTT

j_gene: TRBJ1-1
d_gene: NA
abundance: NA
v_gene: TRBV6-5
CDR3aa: CASTQPGHPNTEAFF
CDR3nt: TGTGCCAGCACCCAACCGGGACACCCGAACACTGAAGCTTTCTTT

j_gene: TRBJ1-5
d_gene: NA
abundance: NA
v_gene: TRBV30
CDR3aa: CARADSYSNQPQHF
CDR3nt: TGTGCCAGGGCCGACAGCTATAGCAATCAGCCCCAGCATTTT

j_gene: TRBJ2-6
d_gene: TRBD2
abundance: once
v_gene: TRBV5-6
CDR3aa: CASSWGLAISGANVLTF
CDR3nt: TGTGCCAGCAGCTGGGGACTAGCGATCTCTGGGGCCAACGTCCTGACTTTC

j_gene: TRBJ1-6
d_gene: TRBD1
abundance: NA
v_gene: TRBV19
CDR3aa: CASSTIDRGVVNSPLHF
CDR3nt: TGTGCCAGTAGTACCATAGACAGGGGCGTCGTTAATTCACCCCTCCACTTT

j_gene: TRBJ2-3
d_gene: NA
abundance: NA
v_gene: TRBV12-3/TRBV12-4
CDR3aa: CASSPGEADTQYF
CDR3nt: TGTGCCAGCAGCCCTGGGGAGGCAGATACGCAGTATTTT

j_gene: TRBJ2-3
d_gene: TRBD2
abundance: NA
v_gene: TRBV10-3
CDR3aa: CAISESPSGITDTQYF
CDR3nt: TGTGCCATCAGTGAGTCGCCTAGCGGGATCACAGATACGCAGTATTTT

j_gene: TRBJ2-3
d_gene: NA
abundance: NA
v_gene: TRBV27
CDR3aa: CASSLSGSGADTQYF
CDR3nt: TGTGCCAGCAGTTTGAGCGGGTCCGGGGCAGATACGCAGTATTTT

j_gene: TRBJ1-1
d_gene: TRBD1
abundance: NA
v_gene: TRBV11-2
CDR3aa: CASSSDRVAAFF
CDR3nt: TGTGCCAGCAGCTCGGACAGGGTGGCAGCTTTCTTT

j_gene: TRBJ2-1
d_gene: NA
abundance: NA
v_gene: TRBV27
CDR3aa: CASSPPGSVEGNEQFF
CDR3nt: TGTGCCAGCAGTCCGCCGGGTTCCGTAGAGGGTAATGAGCAGTTCTTC

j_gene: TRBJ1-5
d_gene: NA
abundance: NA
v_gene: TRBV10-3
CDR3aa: CATGLGGGGQPQHF
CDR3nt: TGTGCCACAGGGCTCGGGGGAGGAGGTCAGCCCCAGCATTTT

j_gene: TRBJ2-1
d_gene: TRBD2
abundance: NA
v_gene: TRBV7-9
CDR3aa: CASSLGLAGAKGQFF
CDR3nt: TGTGCCAGCAGCCTTGGACTAGCGGGTGCTAAGGGGCAGTTCTTC

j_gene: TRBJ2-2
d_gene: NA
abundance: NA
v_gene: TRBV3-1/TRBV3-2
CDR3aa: CASTGGKRGELFF
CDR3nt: TGTGCCAGCACCGGGGGAAAAAGAGGGGAGCTGTTTTTT

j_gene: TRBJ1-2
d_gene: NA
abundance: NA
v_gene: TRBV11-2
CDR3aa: CASLTTVSRGGYTF
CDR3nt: TGTGCCAGCTTGACGACAGTGTCGAGAGGTGGCTACACCTTC

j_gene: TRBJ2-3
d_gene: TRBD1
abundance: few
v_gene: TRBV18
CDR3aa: CASSRRPTGVSSTDTQYF
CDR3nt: TGTGCCAGCTCCCGGAGGCCGACAGGGGTCTCTTCCACAGATACGCAGTATTTT

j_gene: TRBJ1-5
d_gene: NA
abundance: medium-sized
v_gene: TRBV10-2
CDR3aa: CASSVPGNNQPQHF
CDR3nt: TGCGCCAGCAGTGTGCCAGGGAACAATCAGCCCCAGCATTTT

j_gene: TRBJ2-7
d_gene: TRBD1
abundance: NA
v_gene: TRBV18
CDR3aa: CASSPTGTGDAEQYF
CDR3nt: TGTGCCAGCTCACCTACCGGGACAGGGGATGCCGAGCAGTACTTC

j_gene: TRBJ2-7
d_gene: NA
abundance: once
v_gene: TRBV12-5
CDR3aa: CASAYSGSSYEQYF
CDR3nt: TGTGCTAGTGCCTATAGCGGAAGCTCCTACGAGCAGTACTTC

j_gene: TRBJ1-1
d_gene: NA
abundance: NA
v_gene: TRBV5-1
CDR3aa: CASSLVGDDTEAFF
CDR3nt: TGCGCCAGCAGCTTGGTGGGAGATGACACTGAAGCTTTCTTT

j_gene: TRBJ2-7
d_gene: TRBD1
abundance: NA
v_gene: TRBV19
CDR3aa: CASSMYRGEQYF
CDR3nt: TGTGCCAGTAGTATGTACAGGGGGGAGCAGTACTTC

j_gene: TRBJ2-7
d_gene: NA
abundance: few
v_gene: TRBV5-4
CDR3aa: CASSFGGSTYEQYF
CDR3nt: TGTGCCAGCAGCTTTGGAGGCAGTACCTACGAGCAGTACTTC

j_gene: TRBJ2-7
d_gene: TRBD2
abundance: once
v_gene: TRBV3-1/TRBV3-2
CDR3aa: CASSSGTSGTPYEQYF
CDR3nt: TGTGCCAGCAGCTCCGGGACTAGCGGGACCCCCTACGAGCAGTACTTC

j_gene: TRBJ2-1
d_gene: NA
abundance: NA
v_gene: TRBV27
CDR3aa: CASSLASAYNEQFF
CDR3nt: TGTGCCAGCAGTTTAGCTAGCGCGTACAATGAGCAGTTCTTC

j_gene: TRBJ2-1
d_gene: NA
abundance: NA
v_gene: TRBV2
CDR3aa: CASSDGQYNEQFF
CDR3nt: TGTGCCAGCAGTGACGGACAGTACAATGAGCAGTTCTTC

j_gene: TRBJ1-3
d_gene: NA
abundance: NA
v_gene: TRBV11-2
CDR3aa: CASSLVSGSGNTIYF
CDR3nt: TGTGCCAGCAGCTTAGTCTCAGGGTCTGGAAACACCATATATTTT